Listed below are T cell receptor beta chains from one sample, sequenced in a study of identical twins. TCRdb recomputed calls from the 5' RACE reads with MiXCR, one row per CDR3 protein. The sample holds about 890,000 distinct CDR3 sequences; approximately 13% are singletons and the top ten take 1.5% to 2%. The same sample was also studied in work on yellow fever vaccine responses in identical twins.

The specimen sequenced was PBMCs. The receptors were gathered from a woman under 30 in good health. The CDR3 runs from the conserved cysteine through the conserved F or W. Each record gives: J gene, CDR3 length, clone size, D gene, V gene, CDR3 DNA, CDR3 protein. D genes are given only for firm matches. Not every row has a clone size; where given, it reads once, few, many or a size class.

J gene: TRBJ2-3
CDR3 length: 16
clone size: many
D gene: .
V gene: TRBV12-5
CDR3 DNA: TGTGCTAGTGGTTTGGTAATGGCTTCTAGCACAGATACGCAGTATTTT
CDR3 protein: CASGLVMASSTDTQYF

J gene: TRBJ2-7
CDR3 length: 14
clone size: .
D gene: TRBD1
V gene: TRBV29-1
CDR3 DNA: TGCAGCGTCGGACCCGGGACAGGGAGTGGCGAGCAGTACTTC
CDR3 protein: CSVGPGTGSGEQYF

J gene: TRBJ1-6
CDR3 length: 13
clone size: .
D gene: .
V gene: TRBV29-1
CDR3 DNA: TGCAGCGTACAGACGGACTATAATTCACCCCTCCACTTT
CDR3 protein: CSVQTDYNSPLHF

J gene: TRBJ2-1
CDR3 length: 19
clone size: few
D gene: TRBD2
V gene: TRBV15
CDR3 DNA: TGTGCCACCAGCAGAGAATCCGGGACTACCCCGAGCTCCTACAATGAGCAGTTCTTC
CDR3 protein: CATSRESGTTPSSYNEQFF

J gene: TRBJ2-7
CDR3 length: 16
clone size: few
D gene: .
V gene: TRBV5-8
CDR3 DNA: TGTGCCAGCAGCTTACCCAAATGGGGTAGCGGCTACGAGCAGTACTTC
CDR3 protein: CASSLPKWGSGYEQYF

J gene: TRBJ2-3
CDR3 length: 16
clone size: .
D gene: TRBD2
V gene: TRBV9
CDR3 DNA: TGTGCCAGCAGCGTAGCACCTAGCGGGAGCGGGGATACGCAGTATTTT
CDR3 protein: CASSVAPSGSGDTQYF

J gene: TRBJ1-2
CDR3 length: 12
clone size: few
D gene: .
V gene: TRBV28
CDR3 DNA: TGTGCCAGCAGTCTCCCCCTAAGGGGCTACACCTTC
CDR3 protein: CASSLPLRGYTF

J gene: TRBJ2-1
CDR3 length: 19
clone size: .
D gene: TRBD2
V gene: TRBV13
CDR3 DNA: TGTGCCAGCAGCTTAGGCCTGCTAGCGGGCGATCCCTCCTACAATGAGCAGTTCTTC
CDR3 protein: CASSLGLLAGDPSYNEQFF

J gene: TRBJ2-1
CDR3 length: 19
clone size: few
D gene: TRBD2
V gene: TRBV6-1
CDR3 DNA: TGTGCCAGCAGTCGGGGACTAGCGGGAGGCCTCAGCTCCTACAATGAGCAGTTCTTC
CDR3 protein: CASSRGLAGGLSSYNEQFF

J gene: TRBJ1-4
CDR3 length: 15
clone size: .
D gene: TRBD1
V gene: TRBV7-2
CDR3 DNA: TGTGCCAGCAGCCTAAACAGGGGCTGGGGTGAAAAACTGTTTTTT
CDR3 protein: CASSLNRGWGEKLFF

J gene: TRBJ2-7
CDR3 length: 14
clone size: many
D gene: TRBD2
V gene: TRBV29-1
CDR3 DNA: TGCAGCGTTCTCCCGACTAGCGGGAAGGTCGAGCAGTACTTC
CDR3 protein: CSVLPTSGKVEQYF

J gene: TRBJ1-5
CDR3 length: 12
clone size: many
D gene: TRBD1
V gene: TRBV5-1
CDR3 DNA: TGCGCCAGCAGCTTGGACAGGGGGCCCCAGCATTTT
CDR3 protein: CASSLDRGPQHF

J gene: TRBJ1-4
CDR3 length: 14
clone size: .
D gene: .
V gene: TRBV12-3/TRBV12-4
CDR3 DNA: TGTGCCAGCAGACCGGGACGGTATAATGAAAAACTGTTTTTT
CDR3 protein: CASRPGRYNEKLFF

J gene: TRBJ1-2
CDR3 length: 15
clone size: many
D gene: TRBD1
V gene: TRBV5-6
CDR3 DNA: TGTGCCAGCAGCTTGGGAACCGGGACAGGGCTTGGCTACACCTTC
CDR3 protein: CASSLGTGTGLGYTF

J gene: TRBJ2-2
CDR3 length: 19
clone size: .
D gene: TRBD2
V gene: TRBV24-1
CDR3 DNA: TGTGCCACCAGTGGTCTGGGACTAGCGGGGGCAGCGAACACCGGGGAGCTGTTTTTT
CDR3 protein: CATSGLGLAGAANTGELFF

J gene: TRBJ2-1
CDR3 length: 18
clone size: .
D gene: TRBD1
V gene: TRBV7-6
CDR3 DNA: TGTGCCAGCAGCTTAGGGACAGGGTATTCTAGCTCCTACAATGAGCAGTTCTTC
CDR3 protein: CASSLGTGYSSSYNEQFF

J gene: TRBJ2-3
CDR3 length: 18
clone size: few
D gene: TRBD2
V gene: TRBV5-5
CDR3 DNA: TGTGCCAGCAGCTTGACCAATCTAGCGGGAACTAGCACAGATACGCAGTATTTT
CDR3 protein: CASSLTNLAGTSTDTQYF

J gene: TRBJ2-3
CDR3 length: 16
clone size: few
D gene: TRBD2
V gene: TRBV11-2
CDR3 DNA: TGTGCCAGCAGCATGACTAGCGGGAGTGGAACAGATACGCAGTATTTT
CDR3 protein: CASSMTSGSGTDTQYF

J gene: TRBJ1-5
CDR3 length: 16
clone size: .
D gene: .
V gene: TRBV19
CDR3 DNA: TGTGCCAGTAAACTGCAGGGCTCTTGGAGCAATCAGCCCCAGCATTTT
CDR3 protein: CASKLQGSWSNQPQHF

J gene: TRBJ2-3
CDR3 length: 15
clone size: .
D gene: TRBD1
V gene: TRBV11-3
CDR3 DNA: TGTGCCAGCAGCTTAGAGGACAGGGGAGGAGATACGCAGTATTTT
CDR3 protein: CASSLEDRGGDTQYF

J gene: TRBJ2-1
CDR3 length: 16
clone size: .
D gene: TRBD2
V gene: TRBV3-1
CDR3 DNA: TGTGCCAGCAGCCCCATGAGCGGGAGCTCCTACAATGAGCAGTTCTTC
CDR3 protein: CASSPMSGSSYNEQFF

J gene: TRBJ1-2
CDR3 length: 13
clone size: .
D gene: .
V gene: TRBV2
CDR3 DNA: TGTGCCAGCAGATATACCCCGGACTATGGCTACACCTTC
CDR3 protein: CASRYTPDYGYTF

J gene: TRBJ2-1
CDR3 length: 15
clone size: .
D gene: TRBD2
V gene: TRBV3-1
CDR3 DNA: TGTGCCAGCAGCCCCCGCGAGCGGGACTACAATGAGCAGTTCTTC
CDR3 protein: CASSPRERDYNEQFF

J gene: TRBJ1-4
CDR3 length: 17
clone size: few
D gene: .
V gene: TRBV18
CDR3 DNA: TGTGCCAGCTCACTCGTCGGAACGCGAACAACTAATGAAAAACTGTTTTTT
CDR3 protein: CASSLVGTRTTNEKLFF

J gene: TRBJ1-1
CDR3 length: 13
clone size: .
D gene: .
V gene: TRBV14
CDR3 DNA: TGTGCCAGCAGCCAATCGGTTGGGGCTGAAGCTTTCTTT
CDR3 protein: CASSQSVGAEAFF

J gene: TRBJ2-1
CDR3 length: 14
clone size: many
D gene: TRBD2
V gene: TRBV12-3/TRBV12-4
CDR3 DNA: TGTGCCAGCAGTTTGGGTAGCGGGAGGGCCGTCCCGTTCTTC
CDR3 protein: CASSLGSGRAVPFF

J gene: TRBJ1-2
CDR3 length: 12
clone size: many
D gene: .
V gene: TRBV28
CDR3 DNA: TGTGCCAGCAGTTTGGAGCGCTATGGCTACACCTTC
CDR3 protein: CASSLERYGYTF

J gene: TRBJ1-3
CDR3 length: 19
clone size: .
D gene: .
V gene: TRBV6-1
CDR3 DNA: TGTGCCAGCAGACGACTACGCACGTCAGGGGTTACAGCTGGAAACACCATATATTTT
CDR3 protein: CASRRLRTSGVTAGNTIYF

J gene: TRBJ1-2
CDR3 length: 13
clone size: .
D gene: .
V gene: TRBV5-4
CDR3 DNA: TGTGCCAGCAGCTTAACAGACTCCTATGGCTACACCTTC
CDR3 protein: CASSLTDSYGYTF

J gene: TRBJ1-6
CDR3 length: 16
clone size: many
D gene: .
V gene: TRBV6-5
CDR3 DNA: TGTGCCAGCAGTTACTCACCCCCGGGCGAAAATTCACCCCTCCACTTT
CDR3 protein: CASSYSPPGENSPLHF

J gene: TRBJ2-2
CDR3 length: 16
clone size: many
D gene: .
V gene: TRBV18
CDR3 DNA: TGTGCCAGCTCACCACCCCTGGGGCCAAACACCGGGGAGCTGTTTTTT
CDR3 protein: CASSPPLGPNTGELFF

J gene: TRBJ2-7
CDR3 length: 15
clone size: .
D gene: TRBD1
V gene: TRBV27
CDR3 DNA: TGTGCCAGCAGTTTGTACGGGACAGGCGCCTACGAGCAGTACTTC
CDR3 protein: CASSLYGTGAYEQYF

J gene: TRBJ2-1
CDR3 length: 16
clone size: few
D gene: .
V gene: TRBV5-6
CDR3 DNA: TGTGCCAGCAGCTTGTTTCAGGCGAGCTCCTACAATGAGCAGTTCTTC
CDR3 protein: CASSLFQASSYNEQFF

J gene: TRBJ2-4
CDR3 length: 11
clone size: .
D gene: .
V gene: TRBV7-9
CDR3 DNA: TGTGCCAGCAGCAACTCGGACATTCAGTACTTC
CDR3 protein: CASSNSDIQYF

J gene: TRBJ2-5
CDR3 length: 14
clone size: many
D gene: .
V gene: TRBV7-9
CDR3 DNA: TGTGCCAGCAGCACGGACAGAACACAAGAGACCCAGTACTTC
CDR3 protein: CASSTDRTQETQYF

J gene: TRBJ2-1
CDR3 length: 13
clone size: many
D gene: TRBD1
V gene: TRBV5-1
CDR3 DNA: TGCGCCAGCAGCTATAGACAGGGGGATGAGCAGTTCTTC
CDR3 protein: CASSYRQGDEQFF

J gene: TRBJ1-2
CDR3 length: 14
clone size: few
D gene: TRBD1
V gene: TRBV2
CDR3 DNA: TGTGCCAGCAGTGAAAGGGGGCCCGTCGATGGCTACACCTTC
CDR3 protein: CASSERGPVDGYTF

J gene: TRBJ2-7
CDR3 length: 16
clone size: .
D gene: TRBD2
V gene: TRBV20-1
CDR3 DNA: TGCAGTGCTAGAGATTTTGCTAGCGGGACGTTCTACGAGCAGTACTTC
CDR3 protein: CSARDFASGTFYEQYF

J gene: TRBJ2-2
CDR3 length: 17
clone size: few
D gene: TRBD2
V gene: TRBV10-3
CDR3 DNA: TGTGCCATCAGAGAATTTGGACTAGCGGCGAACACCGGGGAGCTGTTTTTT
CDR3 protein: CAIREFGLAANTGELFF

J gene: TRBJ1-2
CDR3 length: 12
clone size: .
D gene: .
V gene: TRBV12-3/TRBV12-4
CDR3 DNA: TGTGCCAGCAGTTCAGGGGCTTTCCGCTACACCTTC
CDR3 protein: CASSSGAFRYTF

J gene: TRBJ2-5
CDR3 length: 15
clone size: many
D gene: .
V gene: TRBV6-1
CDR3 DNA: TGTGCCAGCAGTGATCGAGGGACGGACCAAGAGACCCAGTACTTC
CDR3 protein: CASSDRGTDQETQYF

J gene: TRBJ2-1
CDR3 length: 16
clone size: many
D gene: .
V gene: TRBV5-1
CDR3 DNA: TGCGCCAGCAGGGCGACTTCGGGGTCACTACGTCCTGAGCAGTTCTTC
CDR3 protein: CASRATSGSLRPEQFF

J gene: TRBJ1-1
CDR3 length: 12
clone size: .
D gene: .
V gene: TRBV20-1
CDR3 DNA: TGCAGTGCCAAGAAAGGTAACACTGAAGCTTTCTTT
CDR3 protein: CSAKKGNTEAFF

J gene: TRBJ2-7
CDR3 length: 17
clone size: few
D gene: .
V gene: TRBV27
CDR3 DNA: TGTGCCAGCAGTTTAAATTTTCCCCCGACACCGTCCTACGAGCAGTACTTC
CDR3 protein: CASSLNFPPTPSYEQYF

J gene: TRBJ2-1
CDR3 length: 14
clone size: .
D gene: .
V gene: TRBV29-1
CDR3 DNA: TGCAGCGTTGATGGCGGGGAAGGGGTCAGTGAGCAGTTCTTC
CDR3 protein: CSVDGGEGVSEQFF

J gene: TRBJ1-2
CDR3 length: 13
clone size: many
D gene: .
V gene: TRBV2
CDR3 DNA: TGTGCCGGACGGGACACCTTTAACTATGGCTACACCTTC
CDR3 protein: CAGRDTFNYGYTF

J gene: TRBJ2-3
CDR3 length: 16
clone size: few
D gene: TRBD2
V gene: TRBV7-9
CDR3 DNA: TGTGCCAGCAGCCCCACGCGGGGGTATAGCACAGATACGCAGTATTTT
CDR3 protein: CASSPTRGYSTDTQYF

J gene: TRBJ1-2
CDR3 length: 16
clone size: .
D gene: TRBD1
V gene: TRBV6-1
CDR3 DNA: TGTGCCAGCAGCCCCAGACAGGGGACAGTTCCCTGGGGCTACACCTTC
CDR3 protein: CASSPRQGTVPWGYTF

J gene: TRBJ1-5
CDR3 length: 14
clone size: many
D gene: .
V gene: TRBV2
CDR3 DNA: TGTGCCAGCAGTGAAGACTGGGGCAATCAGCCCCAGCATTTT
CDR3 protein: CASSEDWGNQPQHF

J gene: TRBJ2-3
CDR3 length: 16
clone size: .
D gene: TRBD2
V gene: TRBV12-3/TRBV12-4
CDR3 DNA: TGTGCCAGCAGTATTCAAGGTCTAGCGGGAGCAGATACGCAGTATTTT
CDR3 protein: CASSIQGLAGADTQYF

J gene: TRBJ2-7
CDR3 length: 14
clone size: few
D gene: .
V gene: TRBV11-3
CDR3 DNA: TGTGCCAGCAGCATTCCCGGGACTCTCTACGAGCAGTACTTC
CDR3 protein: CASSIPGTLYEQYF

J gene: TRBJ1-1
CDR3 length: 12
clone size: few
D gene: .
V gene: TRBV20-1
CDR3 DNA: TGCAGTGCATTTCCCCGGAACACTGAAGCTTTCTTT
CDR3 protein: CSAFPRNTEAFF